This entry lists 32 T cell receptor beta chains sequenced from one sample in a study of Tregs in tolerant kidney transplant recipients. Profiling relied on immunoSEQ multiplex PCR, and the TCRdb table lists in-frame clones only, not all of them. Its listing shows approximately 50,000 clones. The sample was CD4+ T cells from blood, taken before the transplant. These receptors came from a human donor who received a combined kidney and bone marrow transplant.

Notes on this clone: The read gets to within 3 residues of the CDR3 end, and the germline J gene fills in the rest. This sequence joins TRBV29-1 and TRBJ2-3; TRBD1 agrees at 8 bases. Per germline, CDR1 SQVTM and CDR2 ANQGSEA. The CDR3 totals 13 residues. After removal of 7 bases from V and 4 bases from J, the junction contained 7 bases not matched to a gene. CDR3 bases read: TGCAGCGCCTACAGGGGGATCGCAGATACG. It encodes CSAYRGIADT. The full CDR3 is CSAYRGIADTQYF.

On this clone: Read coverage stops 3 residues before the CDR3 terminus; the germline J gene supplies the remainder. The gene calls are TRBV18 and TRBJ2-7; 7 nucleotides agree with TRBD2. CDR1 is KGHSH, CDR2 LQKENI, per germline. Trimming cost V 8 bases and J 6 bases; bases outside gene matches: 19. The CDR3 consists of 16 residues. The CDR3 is CASPPQVAGVFVEQYF. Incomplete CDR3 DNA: TGTGCCAGCCCCCCACAGGTCGCGGGAGTGTTCGTCGAG. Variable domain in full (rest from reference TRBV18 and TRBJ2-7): NAGVMQNPRHLVRRRGQEARLRCSPMKGHSHVYWYRQLPEEGLKFMVYLQKENIIDESGMPKERFSAEFPKEGPSILRIQQVVRGDSAAYFCASPPQVAGVFVEQYFGPGTRLTVT.

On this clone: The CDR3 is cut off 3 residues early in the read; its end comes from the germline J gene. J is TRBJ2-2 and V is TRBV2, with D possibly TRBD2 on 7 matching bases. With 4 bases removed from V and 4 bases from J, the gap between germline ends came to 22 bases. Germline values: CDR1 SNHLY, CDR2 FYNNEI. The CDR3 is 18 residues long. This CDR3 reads CASSGGGLGGLSTGELFF. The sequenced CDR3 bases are TGTGCCAGCAGTGGCGGGGGCCTGGGAGGGCTATCCACCGGGGAG.

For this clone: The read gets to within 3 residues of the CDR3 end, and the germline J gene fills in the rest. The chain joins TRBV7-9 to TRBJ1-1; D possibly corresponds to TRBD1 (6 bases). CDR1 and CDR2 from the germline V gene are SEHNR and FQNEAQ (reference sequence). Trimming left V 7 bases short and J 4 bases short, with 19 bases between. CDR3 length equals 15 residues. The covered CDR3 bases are TGTGCCAGCACCCGAAGTGGGGGGGCCGGCACTGAA. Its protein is CASTRSGGAGTE. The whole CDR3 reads CASTRSGGAGTEAFF.

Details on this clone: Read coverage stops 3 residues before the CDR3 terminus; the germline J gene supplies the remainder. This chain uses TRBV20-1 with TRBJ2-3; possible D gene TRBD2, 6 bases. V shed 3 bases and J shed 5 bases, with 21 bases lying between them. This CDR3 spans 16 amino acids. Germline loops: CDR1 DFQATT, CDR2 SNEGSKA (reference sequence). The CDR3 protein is CSASIAVNNLEDTQYF. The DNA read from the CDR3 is TGCAGTGCTAGTATAGCGGTTAACAATCTGGAAGATACG.

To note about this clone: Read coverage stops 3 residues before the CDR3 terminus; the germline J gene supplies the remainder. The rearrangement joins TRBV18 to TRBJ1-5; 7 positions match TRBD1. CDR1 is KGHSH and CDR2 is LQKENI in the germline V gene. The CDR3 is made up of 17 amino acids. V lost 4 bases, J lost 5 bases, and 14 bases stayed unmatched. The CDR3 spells CASSHLKGGQGDQPQHF. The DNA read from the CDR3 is TGTGCCAGCTCACATTTAAAAGGGGGCCAGGGGGATCAGCCC.

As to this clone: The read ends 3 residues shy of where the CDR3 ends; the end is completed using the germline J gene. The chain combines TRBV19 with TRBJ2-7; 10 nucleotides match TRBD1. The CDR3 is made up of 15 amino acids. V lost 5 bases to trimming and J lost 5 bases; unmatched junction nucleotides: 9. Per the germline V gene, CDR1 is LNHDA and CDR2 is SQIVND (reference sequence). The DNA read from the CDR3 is TGTGCCAGTAGTCCCTTGGGACAGGGGCTCGACGAG. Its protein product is CASSPLGQGLDE. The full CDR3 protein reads CASSPLGQGLDEQYF.

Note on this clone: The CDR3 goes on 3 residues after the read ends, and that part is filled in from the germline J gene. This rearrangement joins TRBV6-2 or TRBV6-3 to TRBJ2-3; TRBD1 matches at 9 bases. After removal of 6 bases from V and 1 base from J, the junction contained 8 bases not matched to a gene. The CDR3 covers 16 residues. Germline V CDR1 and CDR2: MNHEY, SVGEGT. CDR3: CASRPDRGKRTDTQYF. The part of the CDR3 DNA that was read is TGTGCCAGCAGACCGGACAGGGGCAAACGCACAGATACG.

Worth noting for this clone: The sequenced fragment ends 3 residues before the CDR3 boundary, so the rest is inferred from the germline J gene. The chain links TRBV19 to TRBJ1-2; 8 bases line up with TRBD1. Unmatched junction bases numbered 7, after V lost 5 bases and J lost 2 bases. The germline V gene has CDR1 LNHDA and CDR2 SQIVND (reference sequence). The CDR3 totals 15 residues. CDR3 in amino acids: CASSFGQGVNYGYTF. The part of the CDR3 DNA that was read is TGTGCCAGTAGTTTCGGACAGGGAGTCAACTATGGC.

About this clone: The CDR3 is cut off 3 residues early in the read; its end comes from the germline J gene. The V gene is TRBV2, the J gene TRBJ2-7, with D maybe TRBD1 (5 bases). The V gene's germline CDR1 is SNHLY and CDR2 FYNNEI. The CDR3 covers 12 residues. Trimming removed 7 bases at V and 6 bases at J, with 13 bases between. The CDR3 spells CASKWVQVEQYF. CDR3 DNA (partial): TGTGCCAGCAAATGGGTACAGGTCGAG.

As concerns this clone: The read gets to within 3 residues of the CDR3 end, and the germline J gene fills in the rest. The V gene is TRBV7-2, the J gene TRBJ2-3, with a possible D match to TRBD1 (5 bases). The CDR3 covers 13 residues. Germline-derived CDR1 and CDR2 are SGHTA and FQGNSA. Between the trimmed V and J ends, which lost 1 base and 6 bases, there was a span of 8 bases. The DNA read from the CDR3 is TGTGCCAGCAGCTTAGAAGGGGCGGATACG. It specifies CASSLEGADT. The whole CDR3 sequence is CASSLEGADTQYF.

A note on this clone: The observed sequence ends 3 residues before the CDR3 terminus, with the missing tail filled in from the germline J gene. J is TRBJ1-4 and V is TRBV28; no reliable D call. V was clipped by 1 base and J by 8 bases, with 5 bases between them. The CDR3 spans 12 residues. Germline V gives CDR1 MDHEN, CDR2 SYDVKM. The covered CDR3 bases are TGTGCCAGCAGTTTATTCCGGGAAAAA. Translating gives CASSLFREK. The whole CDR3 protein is CASSLFREKLFF.

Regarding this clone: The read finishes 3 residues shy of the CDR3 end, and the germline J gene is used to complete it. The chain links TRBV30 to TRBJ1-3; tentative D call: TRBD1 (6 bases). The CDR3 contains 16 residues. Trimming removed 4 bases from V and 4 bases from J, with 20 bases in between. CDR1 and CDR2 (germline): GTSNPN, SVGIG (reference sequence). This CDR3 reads CAWTRGDTWEGNTIYF. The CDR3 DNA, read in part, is TGTGCCTGGACCCGGGGGGACACATGGGAGGGAAACACC. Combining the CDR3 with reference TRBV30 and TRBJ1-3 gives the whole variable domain SQTIHQWPATLVQPVGSPLSLECTVEGTSNPNLYWYRQAAGRGLQLLFYSVGIGQISSEVPQNLSASRPQDRQFILSSKKLLLSDSGFYLCAWTRGDTWEGNTIYFGEGSWLTVV.

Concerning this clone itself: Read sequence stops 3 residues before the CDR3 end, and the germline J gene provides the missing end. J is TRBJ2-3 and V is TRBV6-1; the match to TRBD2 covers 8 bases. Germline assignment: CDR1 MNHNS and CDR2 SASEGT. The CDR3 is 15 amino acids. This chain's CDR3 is CASSETPAASGPQYF. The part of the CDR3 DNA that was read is TGTGCCAGCAGTGAAACCCCCGCTGCTAGCGGGCCG.

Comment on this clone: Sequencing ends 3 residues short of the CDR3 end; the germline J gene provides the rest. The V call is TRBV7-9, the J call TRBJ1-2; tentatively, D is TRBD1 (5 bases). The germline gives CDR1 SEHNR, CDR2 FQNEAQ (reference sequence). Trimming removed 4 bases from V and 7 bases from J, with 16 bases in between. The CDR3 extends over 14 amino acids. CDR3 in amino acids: CASSSPGLTGGYTF. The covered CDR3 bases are TGTGCCAGCAGCTCTCCGGGACTTACGGGTGGC.

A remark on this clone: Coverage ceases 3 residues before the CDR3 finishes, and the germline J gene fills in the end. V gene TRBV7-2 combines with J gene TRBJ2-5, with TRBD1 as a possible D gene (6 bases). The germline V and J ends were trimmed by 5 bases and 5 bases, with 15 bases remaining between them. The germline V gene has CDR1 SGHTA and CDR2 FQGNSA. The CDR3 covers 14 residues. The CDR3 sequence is CASSPGDRRETQYF. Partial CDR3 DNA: TGTGCCAGCAGCCCTGGCGACAGGCGGGAGACC.

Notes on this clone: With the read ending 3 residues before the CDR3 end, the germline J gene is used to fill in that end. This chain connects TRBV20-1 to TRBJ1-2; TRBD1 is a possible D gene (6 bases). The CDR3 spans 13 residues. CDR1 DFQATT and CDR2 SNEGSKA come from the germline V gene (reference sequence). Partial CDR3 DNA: TGCAGTGCTAGCCCATCGAGGGGGGGCGGC. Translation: CSASPSRGGG. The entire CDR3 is CSASPSRGGGYTF.

CDR3 residues: CASRGGGFTDTQYF. The sequenced CDR3 bases are TGTGCCAGTAGGGGCGGGGGGTTCACAGATACG. The genes are TRBV19 and TRBJ2-3; TRBD2 agrees at 8 bases. The read is 3 residues too short to cover the CDR3 end, so that end is filled in from the germline J gene. The CDR3 has 14 amino acids. V lost 6 bases to trimming and J lost 2 bases; unmatched junction nucleotides: 4. CDR1 is LNHDA, CDR2 SQIVND, per germline (reference sequence).

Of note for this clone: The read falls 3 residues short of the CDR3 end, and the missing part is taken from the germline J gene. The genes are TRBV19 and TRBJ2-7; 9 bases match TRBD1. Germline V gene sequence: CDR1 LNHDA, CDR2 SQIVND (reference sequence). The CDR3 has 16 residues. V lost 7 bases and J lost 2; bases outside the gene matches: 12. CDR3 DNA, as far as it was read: TGTGCCAGTACGACGTCCCGGGACAGGGTTCCCTACGAG. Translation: CASTTSRDRVPYE. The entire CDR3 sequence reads CASTTSRDRVPYEQYF.

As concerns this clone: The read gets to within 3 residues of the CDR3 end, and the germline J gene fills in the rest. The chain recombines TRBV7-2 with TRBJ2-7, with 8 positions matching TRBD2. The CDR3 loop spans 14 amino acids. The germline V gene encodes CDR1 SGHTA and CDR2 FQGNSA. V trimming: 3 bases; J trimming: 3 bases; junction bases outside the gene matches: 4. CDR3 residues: CASSFAGGVYEQYF. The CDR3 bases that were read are TGTGCCAGCAGCTTCGCGGGGGGCGTCTACGAG. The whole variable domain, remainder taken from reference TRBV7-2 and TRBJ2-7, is GAGVSQSPSNKVTEKGKDVELRCDPISGHTALYWYRQSLGQGLEFLIYFQGNSAPDKSGLPSDRFSAERTGGSVSTLTIQRTQQEDSAVYLCASSFAGGVYEQYFGPGTRLTVT.

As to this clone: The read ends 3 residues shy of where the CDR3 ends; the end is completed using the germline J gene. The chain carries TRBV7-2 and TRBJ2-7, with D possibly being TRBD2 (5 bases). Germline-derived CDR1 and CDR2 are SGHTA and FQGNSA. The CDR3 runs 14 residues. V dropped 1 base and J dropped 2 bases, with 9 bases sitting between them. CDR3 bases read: TGTGCCAGCAGCTTAGGACTACACACCTACGAG. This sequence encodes CASSLGLHTYE. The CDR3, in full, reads CASSLGLHTYEQYF.

CDR3 protein: CASRSRTGTQETQYF. CDR3 DNA, as far as it was read: TGTGCCAGCAGAAGCAGGACAGGGACCCAAGAGACC. The chain uses TRBV2 and TRBJ2-5; 8 nucleotides match TRBD1. Sequencing ends 3 residues short of the CDR3 end; the germline J gene provides the rest. Germline CDR1 and CDR2: SNHLY and FYNNEI. The CDR3 runs 15 residues. Germline trimming cut 6 bases from V and 1 base from J; bases unmatched to any gene: 7. Drawing the rest from reference TRBV2 and TRBJ2-5, the complete variable domain is EPEVTQTPSHQVTQMGQEVILRCVPISNHLYFYWYRQILGQKVEFLVSFYNNEISEKSEIFDDQFSVERPDGSNFTLKIRSTKLEDSAMYFCASRSRTGTQETQYFGPGTRLLVL.

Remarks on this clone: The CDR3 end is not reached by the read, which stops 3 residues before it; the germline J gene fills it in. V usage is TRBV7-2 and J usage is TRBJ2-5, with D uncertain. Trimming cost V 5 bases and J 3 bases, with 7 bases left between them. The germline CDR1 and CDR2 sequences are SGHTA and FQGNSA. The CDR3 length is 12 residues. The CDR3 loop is CASSAQKETQYF. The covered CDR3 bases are TGTGCCAGCAGCGCACAGAAAGAGACC.

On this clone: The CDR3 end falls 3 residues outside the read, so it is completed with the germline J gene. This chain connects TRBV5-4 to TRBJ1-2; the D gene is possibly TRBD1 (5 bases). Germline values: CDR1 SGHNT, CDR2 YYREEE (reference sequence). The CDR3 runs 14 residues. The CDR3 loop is CASTPEGRARGYTF. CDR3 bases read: TGTGCCAGCACCCCGGAGGGCAGGGCGAGGGGC. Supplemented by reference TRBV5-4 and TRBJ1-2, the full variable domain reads ETGVTQSPTHLIKTRGQQVTLRCSSQSGHNTVSWYQQALGQGPQFIFQYYREEENGRGNFPPRFSGLQFPNYSSELNVNALELDDSALYLCASTPEGRARGYTFGSGTRLTVV.

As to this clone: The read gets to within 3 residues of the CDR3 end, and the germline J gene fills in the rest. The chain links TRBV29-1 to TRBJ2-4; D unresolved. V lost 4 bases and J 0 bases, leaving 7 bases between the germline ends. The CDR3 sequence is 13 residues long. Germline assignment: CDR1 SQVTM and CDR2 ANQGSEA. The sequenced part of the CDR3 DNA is TGCAGCGTTGTTCGTCTAGCCAAAAACATT. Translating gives CSVVRLAKNI. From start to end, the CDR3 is CSVVRLAKNIQYF.

CDR3 region: CASSWDSERDEQFF. Incomplete CDR3 DNA: TGTGCCAGCAGCTGGGACTCGGAAAGAGATGAG. The genes are TRBV6-2 or TRBV6-3 and TRBJ2-1; possibly TRBD2 for D (6 bases). The read ends 3 residues early relative to the CDR3; the germline J gene fills the gap. Germline V gene data show CDR1 as MNHEY and CDR2 as SVGEGT. The CDR3 loop spans 14 amino acids. Deletions cut 6 bases from V and 8 bases from J, with 17 bases between.

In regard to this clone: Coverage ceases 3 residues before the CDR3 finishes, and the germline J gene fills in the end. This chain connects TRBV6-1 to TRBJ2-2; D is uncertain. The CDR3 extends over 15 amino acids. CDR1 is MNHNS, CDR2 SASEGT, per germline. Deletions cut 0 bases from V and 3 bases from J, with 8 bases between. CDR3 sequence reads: CASSEAYRYTGELFF. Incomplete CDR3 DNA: TGTGCCAGCAGTGAAGCGTACAGATACACCGGGGAG.

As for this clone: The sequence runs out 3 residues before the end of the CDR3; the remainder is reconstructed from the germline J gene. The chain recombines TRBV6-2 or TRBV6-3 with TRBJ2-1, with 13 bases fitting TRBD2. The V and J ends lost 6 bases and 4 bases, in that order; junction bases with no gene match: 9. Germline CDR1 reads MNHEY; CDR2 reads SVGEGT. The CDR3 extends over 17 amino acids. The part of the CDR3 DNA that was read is TGTGCCAGCAGCCACATGGGGGGACTAGCGGGATACAATGAG. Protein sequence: CASSHMGGLAGYNE. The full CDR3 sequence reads CASSHMGGLAGYNEQFF.

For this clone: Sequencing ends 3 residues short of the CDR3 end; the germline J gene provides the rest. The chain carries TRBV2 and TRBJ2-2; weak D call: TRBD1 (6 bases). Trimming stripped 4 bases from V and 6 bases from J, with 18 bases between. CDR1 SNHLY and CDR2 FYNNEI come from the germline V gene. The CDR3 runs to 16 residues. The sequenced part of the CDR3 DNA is TGTGCCAGCAGTGCTACAGGGTCGCTATTGGCCGGGGAG. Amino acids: CASSATGSLLAGE. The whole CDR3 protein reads CASSATGSLLAGELFF.

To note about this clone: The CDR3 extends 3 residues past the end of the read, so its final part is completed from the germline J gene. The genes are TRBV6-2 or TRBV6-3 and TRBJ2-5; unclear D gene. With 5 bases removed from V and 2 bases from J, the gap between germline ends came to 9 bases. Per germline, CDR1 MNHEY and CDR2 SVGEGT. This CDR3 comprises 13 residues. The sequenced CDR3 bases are TGTGCCAGCAGTCGACACTTACAAGAGACC. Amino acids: CASSRHLQET. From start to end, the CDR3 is CASSRHLQETQYF.

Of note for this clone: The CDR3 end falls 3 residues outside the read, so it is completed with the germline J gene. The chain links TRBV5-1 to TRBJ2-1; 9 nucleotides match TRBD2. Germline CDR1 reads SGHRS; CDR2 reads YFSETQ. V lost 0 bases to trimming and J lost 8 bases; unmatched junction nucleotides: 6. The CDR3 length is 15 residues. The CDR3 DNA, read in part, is TGCGCCAGCAGCTTGGAGGCGGGGGGGCCGTATGAG. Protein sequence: CASSLEAGGPYE. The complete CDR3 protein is CASSLEAGGPYEQFF. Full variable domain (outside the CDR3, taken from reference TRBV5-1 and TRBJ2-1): KAGVTQTPRYLIKTRGQQVTLSCSPISGHRSVSWYQQTPGQGLQFLFEYFSETQRNKGNFPGRFSGRQFSNSRSEMNVSTLELGDSALYLCASSLEAGGPYEQFFGPGTRLTVL.

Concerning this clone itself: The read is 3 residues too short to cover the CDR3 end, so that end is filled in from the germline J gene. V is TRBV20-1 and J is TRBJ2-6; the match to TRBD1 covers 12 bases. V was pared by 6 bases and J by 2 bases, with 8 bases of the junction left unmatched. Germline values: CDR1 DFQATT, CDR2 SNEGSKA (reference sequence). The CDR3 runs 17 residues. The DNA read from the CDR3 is TGCAGTGCGACACCGGGACAGGGGGCCCCTGGGGCCAACGTC. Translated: CSATPGQGAPGANV. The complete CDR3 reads CSATPGQGAPGANVLTF.